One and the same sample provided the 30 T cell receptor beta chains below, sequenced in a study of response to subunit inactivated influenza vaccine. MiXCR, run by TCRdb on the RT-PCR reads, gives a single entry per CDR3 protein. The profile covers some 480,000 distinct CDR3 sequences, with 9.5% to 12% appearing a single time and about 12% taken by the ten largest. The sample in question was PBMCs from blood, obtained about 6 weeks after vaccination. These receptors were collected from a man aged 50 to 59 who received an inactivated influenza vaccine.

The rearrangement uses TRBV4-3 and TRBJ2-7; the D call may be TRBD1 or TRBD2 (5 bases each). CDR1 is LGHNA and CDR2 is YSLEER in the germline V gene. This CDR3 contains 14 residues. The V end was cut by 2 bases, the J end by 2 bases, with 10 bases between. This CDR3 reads CASSQQTGPYEQYF. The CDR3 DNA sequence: TGCGCCAGCAGCCAACAGACGGGACCCTACGAGCAGTACTTC.

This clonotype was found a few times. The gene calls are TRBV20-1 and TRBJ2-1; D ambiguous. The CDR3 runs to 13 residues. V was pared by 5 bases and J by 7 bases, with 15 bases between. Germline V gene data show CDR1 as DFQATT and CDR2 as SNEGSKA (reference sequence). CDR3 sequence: CSAEKLWSNEQFF. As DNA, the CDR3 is TGCAGTGCTGAAAAGCTCTGGTCGAATGAGCAGTTCTTC.

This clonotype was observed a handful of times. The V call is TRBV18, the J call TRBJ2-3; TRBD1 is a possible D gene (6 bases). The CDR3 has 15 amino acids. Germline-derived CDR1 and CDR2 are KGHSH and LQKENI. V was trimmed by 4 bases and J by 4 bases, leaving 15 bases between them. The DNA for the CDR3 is TGTGCCAGCTCACTGGACCTCCAGGGGTCAGATACGCAGTATTTT. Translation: CASSLDLQGSDTQYF.

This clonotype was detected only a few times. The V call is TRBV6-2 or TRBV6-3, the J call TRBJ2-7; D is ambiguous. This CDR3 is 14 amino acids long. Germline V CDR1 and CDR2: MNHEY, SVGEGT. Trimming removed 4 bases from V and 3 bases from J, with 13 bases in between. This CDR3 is CASSSSPGYYEQYF. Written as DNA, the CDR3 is TGTGCCAGCAGTTCCTCGCCCGGTTACTACGAGCAGTACTTC.

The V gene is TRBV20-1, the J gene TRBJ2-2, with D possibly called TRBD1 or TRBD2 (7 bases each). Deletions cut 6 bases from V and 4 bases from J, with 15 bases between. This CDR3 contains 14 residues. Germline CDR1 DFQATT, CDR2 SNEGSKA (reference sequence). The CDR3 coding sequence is TGCAGTGCCCCCGACAGGGAGGGCACCGGGGAGCTGTTTTTT. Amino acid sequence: CSAPDREGTGELFF.

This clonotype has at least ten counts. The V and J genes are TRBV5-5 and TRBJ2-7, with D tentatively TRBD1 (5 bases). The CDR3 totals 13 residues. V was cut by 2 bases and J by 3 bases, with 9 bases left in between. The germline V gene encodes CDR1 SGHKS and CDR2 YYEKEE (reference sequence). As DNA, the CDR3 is TGTGCCAGCAGCTTTCAGGGAAACTACGAGCAGTACTTC. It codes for CASSFQGNYEQYF.

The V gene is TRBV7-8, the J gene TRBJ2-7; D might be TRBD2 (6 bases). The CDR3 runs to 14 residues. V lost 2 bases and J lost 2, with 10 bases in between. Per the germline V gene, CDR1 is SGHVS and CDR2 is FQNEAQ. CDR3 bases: TGTGCCAGCAGCTTAATCGGGGGAACCTACGAGCAGTACTTC. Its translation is CASSLIGGTYEQYF.

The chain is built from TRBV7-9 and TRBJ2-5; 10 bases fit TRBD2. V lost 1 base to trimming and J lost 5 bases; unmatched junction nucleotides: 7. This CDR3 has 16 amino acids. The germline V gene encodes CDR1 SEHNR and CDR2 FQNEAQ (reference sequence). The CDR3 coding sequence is TGTGCCAGCAGCTTAGAGCGGGGGGGCCCAACGGAGACCCAGTACTTC. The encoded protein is CASSLERGGPTETQYF.

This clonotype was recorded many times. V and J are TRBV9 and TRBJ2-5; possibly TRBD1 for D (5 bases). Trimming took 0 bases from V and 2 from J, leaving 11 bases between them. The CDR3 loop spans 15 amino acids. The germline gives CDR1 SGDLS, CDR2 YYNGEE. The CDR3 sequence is CASSVGQRDQETQYF. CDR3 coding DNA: TGTGCCAGCAGCGTAGGACAGAGAGATCAAGAGACCCAGTACTTC.

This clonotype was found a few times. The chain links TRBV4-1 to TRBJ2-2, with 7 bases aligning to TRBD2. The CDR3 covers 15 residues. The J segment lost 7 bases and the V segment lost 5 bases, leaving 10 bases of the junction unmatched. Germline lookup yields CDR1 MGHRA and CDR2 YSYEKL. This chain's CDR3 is CASSSRGGQVGELFF. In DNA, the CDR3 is TGCGCCAGCAGCTCCCGGGGAGGGCAGGTCGGGGAGCTGTTTTTT.

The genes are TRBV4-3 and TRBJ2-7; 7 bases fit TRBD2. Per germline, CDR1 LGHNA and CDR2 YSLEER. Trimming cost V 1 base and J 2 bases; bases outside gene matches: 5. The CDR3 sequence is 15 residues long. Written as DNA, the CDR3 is TGCGCCAGCAGCCAAGGTCTAGCGGTTACCTACGAGCAGTACTTC. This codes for CASSQGLAVTYEQYF.

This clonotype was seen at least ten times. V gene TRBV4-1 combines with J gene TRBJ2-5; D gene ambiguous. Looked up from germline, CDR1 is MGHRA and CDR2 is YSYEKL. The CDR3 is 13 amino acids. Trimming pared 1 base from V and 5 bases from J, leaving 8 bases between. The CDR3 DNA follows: TGCGCCAGCAGCCAAGGGCGAATGGAGACCCAGTACTTC. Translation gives CASSQGRMETQYF.

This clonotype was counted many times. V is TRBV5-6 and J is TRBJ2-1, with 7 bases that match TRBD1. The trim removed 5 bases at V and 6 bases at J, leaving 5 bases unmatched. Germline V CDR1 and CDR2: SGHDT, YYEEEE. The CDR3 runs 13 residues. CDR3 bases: TGTGCCAGCAGACCCGGGACAGTCAATGAGCAGTTCTTC. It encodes CASRPGTVNEQFF.

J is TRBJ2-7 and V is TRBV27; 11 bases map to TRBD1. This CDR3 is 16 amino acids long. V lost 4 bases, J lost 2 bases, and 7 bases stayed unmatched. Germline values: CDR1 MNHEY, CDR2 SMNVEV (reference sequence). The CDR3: CASSSKPDRGPYEQYF. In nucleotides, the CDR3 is TGTGCCAGCAGTTCCAAACCGGACAGGGGGCCCTACGAGCAGTACTTC.

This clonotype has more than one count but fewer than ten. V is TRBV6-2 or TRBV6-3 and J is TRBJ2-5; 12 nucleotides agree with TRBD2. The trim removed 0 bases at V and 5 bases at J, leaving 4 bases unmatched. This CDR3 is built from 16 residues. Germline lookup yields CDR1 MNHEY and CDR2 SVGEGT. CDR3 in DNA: TGTGCCAGCAGTTACTCGACTAGCGGGAGCCCTGAGACCCAGTACTTC. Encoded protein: CASSYSTSGSPETQYF.

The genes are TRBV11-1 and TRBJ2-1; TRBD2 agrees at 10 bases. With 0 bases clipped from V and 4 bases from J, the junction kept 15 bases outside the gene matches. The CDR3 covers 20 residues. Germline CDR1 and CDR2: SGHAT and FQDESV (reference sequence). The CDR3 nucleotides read TGTGCCAGCAGCTTAGCGGGCAGGGGGCTTTGGACTAGCGGATACAATGAGCAGTTCTTC. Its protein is CASSLAGRGLWTSGYNEQFF. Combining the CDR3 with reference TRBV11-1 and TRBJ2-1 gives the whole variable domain EAEVAQSPRYKITEKSQAVAFWCDPISGHATLYWYRQILGQGPELLVQFQDESVVDDSQLPKDRFSAERLKGVDSTLKIQPAELGDSAMYLCASSLAGRGLWTSGYNEQFFGPGTRLTVL.

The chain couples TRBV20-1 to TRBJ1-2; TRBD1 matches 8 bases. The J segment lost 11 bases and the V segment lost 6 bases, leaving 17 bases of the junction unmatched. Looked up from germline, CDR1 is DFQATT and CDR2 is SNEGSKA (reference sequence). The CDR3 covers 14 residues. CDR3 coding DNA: TGCAGTGCCCCCCCAGGGGTCAGGGGGCGGGGATACACCTTC. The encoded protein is CSAPPGVRGRGYTF.

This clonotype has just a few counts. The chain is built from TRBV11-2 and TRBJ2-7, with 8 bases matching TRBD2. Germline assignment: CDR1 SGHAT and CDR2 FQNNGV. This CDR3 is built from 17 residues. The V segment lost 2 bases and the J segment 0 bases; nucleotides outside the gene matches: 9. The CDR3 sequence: CASSLTGSSGSSYEQYF. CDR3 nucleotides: TGTGCCAGCAGCTTAACAGGGTCAAGCGGGAGCTCCTACGAGCAGTACTTC.

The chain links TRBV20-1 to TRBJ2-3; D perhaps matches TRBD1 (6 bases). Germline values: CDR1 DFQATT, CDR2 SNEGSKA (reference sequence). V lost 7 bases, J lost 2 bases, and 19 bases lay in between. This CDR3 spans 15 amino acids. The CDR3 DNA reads TGCAGTGTTGATACTAACAGGGAAGCCACAGATACGCAGTATTTT. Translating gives CSVDTNREATDTQYF.

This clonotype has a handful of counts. The CDR3, as DNA: TGTGCCACCTCCCGGGGGAACACCGGGGAGCTGTTTTTT. Amino acids: CATSRGNTGELFF. The chain combines TRBV6-2 or TRBV6-3 with TRBJ2-2, with D maybe TRBD2 (5 bases). CDR1 MNHEY and CDR2 SVGEGT come from the germline V gene. The CDR3 is 13 residues long. The V gene lost 10 bases and the J gene lost 1 base, with 10 bases spanning the gap.

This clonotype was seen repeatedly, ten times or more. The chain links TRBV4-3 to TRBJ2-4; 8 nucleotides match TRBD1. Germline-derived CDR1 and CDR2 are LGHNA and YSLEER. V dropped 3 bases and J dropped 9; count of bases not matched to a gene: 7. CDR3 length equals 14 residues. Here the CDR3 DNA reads TGCGCCAGCAGCCAGGAAGGACAGGGCGGCATTCAGTACTTC. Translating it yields CASSQEGQGGIQYF.

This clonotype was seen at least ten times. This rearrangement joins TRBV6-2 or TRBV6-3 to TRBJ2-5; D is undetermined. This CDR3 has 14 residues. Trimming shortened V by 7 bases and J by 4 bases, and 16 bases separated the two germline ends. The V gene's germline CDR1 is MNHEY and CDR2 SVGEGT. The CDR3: CASTTVLRLETQYF. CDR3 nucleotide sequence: TGTGCCAGCACCACCGTACTAAGATTAGAGACCCAGTACTTC.

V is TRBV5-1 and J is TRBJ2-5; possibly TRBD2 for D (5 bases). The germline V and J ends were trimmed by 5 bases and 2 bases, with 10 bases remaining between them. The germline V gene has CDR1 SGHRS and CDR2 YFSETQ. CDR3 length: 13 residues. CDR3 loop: CASRMDLQETQYF. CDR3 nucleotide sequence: TGCGCCAGCAGAATGGACTTACAAGAGACCCAGTACTTC.

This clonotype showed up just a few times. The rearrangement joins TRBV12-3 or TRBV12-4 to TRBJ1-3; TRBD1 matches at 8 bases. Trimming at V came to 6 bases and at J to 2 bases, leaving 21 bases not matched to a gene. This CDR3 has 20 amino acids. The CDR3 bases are TGTGCCAGCAGCCACTCCAGACAGGGGAGCCTCACCCCCGCTGGAAACACCATATATTTT. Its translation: CASSHSRQGSLTPAGNTIYF.

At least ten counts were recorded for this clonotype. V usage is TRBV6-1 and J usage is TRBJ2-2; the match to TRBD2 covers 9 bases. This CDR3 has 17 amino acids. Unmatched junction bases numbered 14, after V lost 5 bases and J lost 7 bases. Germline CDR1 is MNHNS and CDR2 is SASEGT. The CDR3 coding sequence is TGTGCCAGCAGTCTTAGAGGAGCGGGAGGAGGGGTCGGGGAGCTGTTTTTT. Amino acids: CASSLRGAGGGVGELFF.

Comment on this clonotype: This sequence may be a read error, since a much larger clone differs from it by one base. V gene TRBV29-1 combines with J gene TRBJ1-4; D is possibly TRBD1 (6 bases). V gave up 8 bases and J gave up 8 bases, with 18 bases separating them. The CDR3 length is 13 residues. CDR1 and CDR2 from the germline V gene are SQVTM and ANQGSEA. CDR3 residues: CSFRNREAEKLFF. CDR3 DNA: TGCAGCTTTCGGAACAGGGAGGCGGAAAAACTGTTTTTT. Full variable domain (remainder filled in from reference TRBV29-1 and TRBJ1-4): SAVISQKPSRDICQRGTSLTIQCQVDSQVTMMFWYRQQPGQSLTLIATANQGSEATYESGFVIDKFPISRPNLTFSTLTVSNMSPEDSSIYLCSFRNREAEKLFFGSGTQLSVL.

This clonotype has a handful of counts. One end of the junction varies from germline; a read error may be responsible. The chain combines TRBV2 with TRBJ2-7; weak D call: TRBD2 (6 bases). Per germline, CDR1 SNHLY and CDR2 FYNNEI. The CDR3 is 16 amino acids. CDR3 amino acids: CASREAASGEAYEQYF. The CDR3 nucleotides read TGTGCCAGCAGGGAAGCCGCCTCGGGGGAAGCGTACGAGCAGTACTTC.

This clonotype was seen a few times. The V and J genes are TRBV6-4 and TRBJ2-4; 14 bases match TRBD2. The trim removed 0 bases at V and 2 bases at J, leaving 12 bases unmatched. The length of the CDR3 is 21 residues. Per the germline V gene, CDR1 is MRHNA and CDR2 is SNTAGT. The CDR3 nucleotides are TGTGCCAGCAGTGACTCGCACAGACTAGCGGGGGGGCCGAGTTCCAAAAACATTCAGTACTTC. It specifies CASSDSHRLAGGPSSKNIQYF.

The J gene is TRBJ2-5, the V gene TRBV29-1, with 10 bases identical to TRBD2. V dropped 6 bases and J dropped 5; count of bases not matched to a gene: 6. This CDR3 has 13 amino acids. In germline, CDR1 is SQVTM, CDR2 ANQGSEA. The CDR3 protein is CSVSGRASETQYF. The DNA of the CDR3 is TGCAGCGTAAGCGGGAGGGCCTCGGAGACCCAGTACTTC.

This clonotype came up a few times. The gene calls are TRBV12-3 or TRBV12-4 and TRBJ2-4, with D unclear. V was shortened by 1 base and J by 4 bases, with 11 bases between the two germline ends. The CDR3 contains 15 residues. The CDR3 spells CASSLGAEQKNIQYF. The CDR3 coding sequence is TGTGCCAGCAGTTTAGGTGCGGAACAGAAAAACATTCAGTACTTC.